Detailed here is one TCR beta chain. This entry comes from a study of blood T cell repertoires in COVID-19. In the source study's methods: Amplification of reference gene primers provided the estimated nucleated cell counts. The repertoire was sequenced with immunoSEQ multiplex PCR; TCRdb's copy has only in-frame clones and lacks some. V and J calls and clone size come straight from that table; D and trimming were deduced from the DNA. Of 41,000 or so clones listed, about 85% are singletons. From germline, CDR1 is SNHLY and CDR2 FYNNEI. The CDR3 is 16 residues long. Unmatched junction bases numbered 6, after V lost 6 bases and J lost 3 bases.

This TCR derives from a man aged 60 to 75 with acute or convalescent COVID-19. The J gene is TRBJ2-7, the V gene TRBV2; 15 bases align to TRBD2. The specimen sequenced was peripheral blood. CDR3: CASRDPGLAGGYEQYF. In nucleotides, the CDR3 is TGTGCCAGCAGAGACCCGGGACTAGCGGGGGGCTACGAGCAGTACTTC.